These T cell receptor beta chains were read from a single sample in a study of blood T cell repertoires in COVID-19. Profiled with immunoSEQ multiplex PCR; TCRdb holds only in-frame clones, not every one. Altogether about 140,000 clones are present, roughly 87% being singletons, with the ten largest covering about 2%. Sequenced input: peripheral blood. Source of these receptors: a man in his 70s with acute or convalescent COVID-19. CDR3s include the opening cysteine and the closing phenylalanine or tryptophan. D genes are given only for firm matches. Expanded clones get a size class; other rows say once, few or many, or leave the size out.

TRBJ2-2	.	TRBV19	.	CASSIRTGELFF	TGTGCCAGTAGTATCCGCACCGGGGAGCTGTTTTTT
TRBJ2-1	once	TRBV9	.	CASSVQDEQFF	TGTGCCAGCAGCGTACAGGATGAGCAGTTCTTC
TRBJ1-1	.	TRBV28	.	CASTTLGGNTEAFF	TGTGCCAGCACCACCCTCGGGGGGAACACTGAAGCTTTCTTT
TRBJ2-3	.	TRBV19	.	CASRLALTDTQYF	TGTGCCAGTAGGCTAGCTTTGACAGATACGCAGTATTTT
TRBJ1-5	.	TRBV19	.	CASREVGNTQPQHF	TGTGCCAGCCGGGAGGTCGGCAATACTCAGCCCCAGCATTTT
TRBJ1-1	.	TRBV6-5	.	CASKRGEVGNTEAFF	TGTGCCAGCAAAAGGGGCGAAGTGGGGAACACTGAAGCTTTCTTT
TRBJ2-3	.	TRBV11-3	TRBD2	CASSFQGGAGVPQYF	TGTGCCAGCAGCTTCCAAGGAGGGGCGGGGGTTCCGCAGTATTTT
TRBJ2-5	.	TRBV5-5	.	CASSLGQRQETQYF	TGTGCCAGCAGCCTAGGACAGCGCCAAGAGACCCAGTACTTC
TRBJ2-1	.	TRBV19	.	CASSIGLGDYNEQFF	TGTGCCAGTAGTATAGGGCTAGGAGACTACAATGAGCAGTTCTTC
TRBJ2-7	.	TRBV12-3/TRBV12-4	.	CASSKDSYEQYF	TGTGCCAGCAGTAAGGACAGCTACGAGCAGTACTTC
TRBJ2-2	once	TRBV6-6	.	CASRGTANTGELFF	TGTGCCAGTCGGGGGACAGCGAACACCGGGGAGCTGTTTTTT
TRBJ2-7	.	TRBV9	.	CASSGGAVHEQYF	TGTGCCAGCAGCGGCGGCGCGGTCCACGAGCAGTACTTC
TRBJ2-3	.	TRBV10-1	.	CASSESKRLHMDTQYF	TGCGCCAGCAGTGAGTCGAAGCGCCTGCACATGGATACGCAGTATTTT
TRBJ1-1	.	TRBV2	.	CASSAGDMNTEAFF	TGTGCCAGCAGTGCTGGGGACATGAACACTGAAGCTTTCTTT
TRBJ1-1	once	TRBV18	.	CASSHDRSLNTEAFF	TGTGCCAGCTCACATGACAGATCGTTGAACACTGAAGCTTTCTTT
TRBJ2-1	.	TRBV5-1	.	CASSLLHEQFF	TGCGCCAGCAGCTTGCTCCATGAGCAGTTCTTC
TRBJ1-1	.	TRBV25-1	.	CASSNLQGGTEAFF	TGTGCCAGCAGCAACTTGCAGGGAGGCACTGAAGCTTTCTTT
TRBJ2-3	.	TRBV7-9	TRBD1	CASSKGTGPSTDTQYF	TGTGCCAGCAGCAAAGGGACAGGTCCTAGCACAGATACGCAGTATTTT
TRBJ1-1	.	TRBV10-1	.	CASSESLGGAMNTEAFF	TGCGCCAGCAGTGAGTCGCTAGGAGGGGCGATGAACACTGAAGCTTTCTTT
TRBJ1-2	.	TRBV15	.	CATSRGDILIDYGYTF	TGTGCCACCAGCAGGGGGGACATTTTAATTGACTATGGCTACACCTTC
TRBJ1-4	.	TRBV28	TRBD1	CASSSAGTGAEKLFF	TGTGCCAGCAGTTCCGCCGGGACAGGGGCTGAAAAACTGTTTTTT
TRBJ2-3	.	TRBV5-1	.	CASSLVAGADTQYF	TGCGCCAGCAGCTTGGTGGCCGGGGCAGATACGCAGTATTTT
TRBJ1-2	.	TRBV3-1/TRBV3-2	.	CASSLGRGGYGYTF	TGTGCCAGCAGCCTCGGGCGGGGGGGCTATGGCTACACCTTC
TRBJ2-2	few	TRBV7-2	.	CASSPRVVANTGELFF	TGTGCCAGCAGCCCCCGGGTCGTCGCGAACACCGGGGAGCTGTTTTTT
TRBJ2-6	.	TRBV2	.	CASQAGSGANVLTF	TGTGCCAGCCAAGCAGGGTCTGGGGCCAACGTCCTGACTTTC
TRBJ2-2	.	TRBV5-1	TRBD2	CASSLLAGGGTGELFF	TGCGCCAGCAGCTTGTTAGCGGGAGGGGGCACCGGGGAGCTGTTTTTT
TRBJ1-2	once	TRBV6-5	.	CASSSEPRGYGYTF	TGTGCCAGCAGTTCGGAGCCCCGTGGCTATGGCTACACCTTC
TRBJ2-3	.	TRBV18	.	CASSLGVGADTQYF	TGTGCCAGCTCCCTCGGGGTCGGGGCAGATACGCAGTATTTT
TRBJ1-1	.	TRBV6-5	TRBD1	CASRRQGAGTEAFF	TGTGCCAGCAGGCGACAGGGGGCAGGGACTGAAGCTTTCTTT
TRBJ2-3	.	TRBV19	TRBD2	CASSYSGEGADTQYF	TGTGCCAGTAGCTATAGCGGGGAGGGCGCAGATACGCAGTATTTT
TRBJ1-2	once	TRBV7-9	.	CASSLDEGFGGYTF	TGTGCCAGCAGCTTAGATGAGGGATTCGGTGGCTACACCTTC
TRBJ2-5	.	TRBV6-5	.	CASSSGDGETQYF	TGTGCCAGCAGTTCAGGGGATGGGGAGACCCAGTACTTC
TRBJ2-5	once	TRBV3-1/TRBV3-2	.	CASSQPGRQETQYF	TGTGCCAGCAGCCAGCCAGGTAGACAAGAGACCCAGTACTTC
TRBJ2-7	.	TRBV7-6	TRBD1	CASSSWDRSSYEQYF	TGTGCCAGCAGCTCCTGGGACAGGAGCTCCTACGAGCAGTACTTC
TRBJ1-5	once	TRBV19	.	CASSIPSPGSQHF	TGTGCCAGTAGTATTCCGAGCCCGGGATCCCAGCATTTT
TRBJ2-5	.	TRBV25-1	TRBD1	CASSELQGGHQETQYF	TGTGCCAGCAGTGAATTACAGGGGGGCCACCAAGAGACCCAGTACTTC
TRBJ2-1	once	TRBV3-1/TRBV3-2	TRBD2	CASSHTSGGARNEQFF	TGTGCCAGCAGCCATACAAGCGGGGGGGCACGCAATGAGCAGTTCTTC
TRBJ2-1	.	TRBV27	.	CASSLSVAVAYNEQFF	TGTGCCAGCAGTTTATCGGTAGCGGTAGCCTACAATGAGCAGTTCTTC
TRBJ2-7	.	TRBV4-2	.	CASSHARGEGVYEQYF	TGTGCCAGCAGCCACGCGCGAGGGGAGGGGGTCTATGAGCAGTACTTC
TRBJ2-4	.	TRBV3-1/TRBV3-2	.	CASSHDSQNIQYF	TGTGCCAGCAGCCATGACAGTCAAAACATTCAGTACTTC
TRBJ2-3	.	TRBV24-1	.	CATSGGGGQFSTDTQYF	TGTGCCACCAGTGGAGGAGGAGGACAGTTTAGCACAGATACGCAGTATTTT
TRBJ1-2	.	TRBV4-1	.	CASSLLTGANYGYTF	TGCGCCAGCAGCCTTCTGACAGGAGCCAACTATGGCTACACCTTC
TRBJ1-1	.	TRBV6-1	.	CASSDRGAFTEAFF	TGTGCCAGCAGTGATCGGGGGGCATTCACTGAAGCTTTCTTT
TRBJ2-5	.	TRBV2	TRBD2	CASSPRREWETQYF	TGTGCCAGCAGTCCACGGCGGGAGTGGGAGACCCAGTACTTC
TRBJ2-5	.	TRBV28	TRBD1	CASSLAGTGARETQYF	TGTGCCAGCAGTTTGGCCGGGACAGGCGCCCGGGAGACCCAGTACTTC